This T cell receptor beta chain was observed in a study of T cell repertoires in aging, cancer and after chemotherapy. Multiplex touch-down PCR with TRB-A/B primers amplified rearranged V-D-J TRB sequences. TCRdb re-called the multiplex PCR reads through MiXCR, storing one row per CDR3 protein. The repertoire holds roughly 12,000 distinct CDR3 sequences, 25% to 30% seen once, with roughly a tenth in the top ten. This clonotype was observed a few times. Amplification of TCR beta used genomic DNA extracted from peripheral blood. Per germline, CDR1 SEHNR and CDR2 FQNEAQ (reference sequence). V lost 5 bases and J 5 bases, leaving 15 bases between the germline ends. This CDR3 is built from 14 residues.

The rearrangement uses TRBV7-9 and TRBJ1-2; tentative D call: TRBD1 (5 bases). Material: blood. This sequence was found in a human donor with a blood cancer. Written as DNA, the CDR3 is TGTGCCAGCAGCCCACTAGAAACAGGATATGGCTACACCTTC. Its translation is CASSPLETGYGYTF.